The 5 T cell receptor beta chains presented below share a single source sample, sequenced in a study of shared clonotypes between healthy human individuals. Measured with immunoSEQ multiplex PCR; TCRdb has only the in-frame clones, and not every one. The table includes about 2.5 million clones, about nine tenths detected once. Sequencing input: naive CD4+ T cells from PBMCs. This sample's subset: CD45RA+ positively selected. These receptors all stem from a man younger than 30 in good health. Some clones in this sample may be carry-over from other donors' samples.

The chain combines TRBV6-4 with TRBJ2-2; a possible D gene is TRBD2 (7 bases). Deletions cut 8 bases from V and 1 base from J, with 14 bases between. CDR3 length equals 15 residues. Germline V lookup: CDR1 MRHNA, CDR2 SNTAGT. The CDR3 nucleotides are TGTGCCAGCCCCTGGGGGGGACAGAACACCGGGGAGCTGTTTTTT. Translation gives CASPWGGQNTGELFF.

V and J are TRBV6-6 and TRBJ2-1; D is uncertain. This CDR3 region has 16 residues. Germline values: CDR1 MNHNY, CDR2 SVGAGI (reference sequence). The V end lost 6 bases, the J end lost 3 bases, and 18 bases lay between the germline ends. CDR3 nucleotides: TGTGCCAGCAGATACCCCACCGGGTCCAACTACAATGAGCAGTTCTTC. Its translation is CASRYPTGSNYNEQFF.

This chain links TRBV19 with TRBJ2-5, with a weak D call TRBD1 (8 bases). The CDR3 length is 15 residues. Per germline, CDR1 LNHDA and CDR2 SQIVND (reference sequence). Trimming took off 5 bases at V and 0 bases at J, with 13 bases between the two ends. The CDR3 spells CASSDTGGDQETQYF. As DNA, the CDR3 is TGTGCCAGTAGTGACACAGGGGGGGACCAAGAGACCCAGTACTTC. Looking up the rest from reference TRBV19 and TRBJ2-5 gives the full variable domain: DGGITQSPKYLFRKEGQNVTLSCEQNLNHDAMYWYRQDPGQGLRLIYYSQIVNDFQKGDIAEGYSVSREKKESFPLTVTSAQKNPTAFYLCASSDTGGDQETQYFGPGTRLLVL.

V and J are TRBV4-3 and TRBJ2-1, with unresolved D. In germline, CDR1 is LGHNA, CDR2 YSLEER. V was pared by 3 bases and J by 0 bases, with 9 bases between. The CDR3 spans 15 residues. CDR3 region: CASSHTYSSYNEQFF. CDR3 nucleotide sequence: TGCGCCAGCAGCCACACATACAGCTCCTACAATGAGCAGTTCTTC.

The chain uses TRBV2 and TRBJ1-5; 11 nucleotides agree with TRBD1. The ends lost 4 bases at V and 6 bases at J; junction bases unmatched: 5. The germline CDR1 and CDR2 sequences are SNHLY and FYNNEI. This CDR3 region has 15 residues. CDR3 DNA: TGTGCCAGCAGTGCCGGGACAGGGGGTGGTCAGCCCCAGCATTTT. It codes for CASSAGTGGGQPQHF.